This T cell receptor beta chain was sequenced for a study of blood T cell repertoires in COVID-19 (dated by TCRdb to 2020 to 2022). Describing the broader study: Collaborator samples came from the United States, Italy and Spain and covered acute and convalescent phases of COVID-19. The prospective study material was composed of cDNA or gDNA derived from T cells, B-cell-depleted T cells, or PBMCs. Deeply sampled blood TCRbeta repertoires from subjects exposed to, actively infected with, or recovered from COVID-19 were included in the dataset. The repertoires were released in a freely available public database meant as a resource for research on the immune response to SARS-CoV-2. Samples were obtained from the ongoing ImmuneRACE study (first 160 participants) and from 1,000 to 1,500 subjects provided by 6 global collaborators. The sample metadata nearly always contained a de-identified subject ID, COVID-19 status, age in years and sex. Where available, HLA class I and class II types were obtained from metadata supplied by the sample provider rather than from assay-based typing.

Based on the germline V gene (reference sequence), the CDR1 and CDR2 sequences are SEHNR and FQNEAQ. V gives up 5 bases and J gives up 5 bases, and the segment between their germline ends measures 13 bases. The CDR3 runs 14 residues from the cysteine to the phenylalanine. This entry keeps only the CDR3 DNA: 42 bases, framed from base 1. As concerns this clone: Its target antigen remains unknown. Qualities for individual bases were not recorded, and no much larger clone is one base off.

TCRbeta CDR3 regions were amplified from genomic DNA using the immunoSEQ Assay, a bias-controlled multiplex PCR. In the source study's methods: Within the assay, amplification of reference gene primers was used to estimate how many nucleated cells each sample contained. To quantify the absolute abundance of each unique TCRbeta CDR3 rearrangement, sequence reads were collapsed and filtered. For each sample, productive Simpson clonality was calculated by taking the square root of Simpson's diversity index across productive rearrangements. The immuneACCESS repertoire file appears here via TCRdb, limited to in-frame rearrangements. These files lack a portion of the clones; in checked studies, under half of the deficit traces to unresolved V genes, and the cause of the others is not known. That table gives V, J and clone size, and the DNA gave D and trimming. The sample table holds approximately 270,000 clones, of which about 86% were seen once. The ten largest clones add up to around 8.9% of the sample.

Whole blood was collected in K2EDTA tubes by collaborating institutions according to the institutions' own protocols. For TCRbeta analysis, collaborators shipped samples as frozen whole blood, isolated PBMCs, or DNA extracted from either of those sample types. Overall study results and their limits: The quantity of clinical and demographic metadata differed by source and by participant and was supplied without curation.

This TCR was recovered from an elderly man with acute or convalescent COVID-19. The rearrangement combines TRBV7-9 with TRBJ1-3; TRBD1 is a weak D gene call, 5 bases matching. The sequenced material came from peripheral blood. The nucleotide sequence is TGTGCCAGCAGCGGGCGGGGGGAACGAAACACCATATATTTT. This translates into CASSGRGERNTIYF. The full variable domain, completed from the reference TRBV7-9 and TRBJ1-3 proteins outside the CDR3, reads DTGVSQNPRHKITKRGQNVTFRCDPISEHNRLYWYRQTLGQGPEFLTYFQNEAQLEKSRLLSDRFSAERPKGSFSTLEIQRTEQGDSAMYLCASSGRGERNTIYFGEGSWLTVV.